This TCR beta chain was captured by sequencing in a study of cytomegalovirus exposure and HLA in healthy donors. This clone was detected only once. The antigen is not known. Study-wide points: The classifier was said to identify cytomegalovirus status with high specificity and sensitivity. A subsequent analysis found that TCR clusters from the first cohort also tended to co-occur in the roughly 120 validation repertoires, with approximately 95% of cluster scores above 0. Specific recognition of CMV antigens was confirmed in vitro for three chains (all CMV-associated). The authors listed around 150 TCR beta chains as cytomegalovirus-associated.

Some clones are missing from TCRdb's copy, which holds only in-frame ones; the method was immunoSEQ multiplex PCR. The sample lists over 150,000 clones, roughly 85% occurring once. Deletions cut 1 base from V and 7 bases from J, with 8 bases between. This CDR3 comprises 13 residues. Germline CDR1 and CDR2: SGHAT and FQNNGV. This rearrangement joins TRBV11-2 to TRBJ1-5; no reliable D call. The clonotype was recovered from a man aged 18 to 35 in good health and CMV-seropositive. Sequenced sample: PBMCs. As DNA, the CDR3 is TGTGCCAGCAGCTTAGGAACGGGGCAGCCCCAGCATTTT. It encodes CASSLGTGQPQHF.